The sequence of this T cell receptor beta chain was determined in a study of blood T cells in healthy people across ages. Next came a second PCR, run for about 7 to 12 cycles, which used a sample-barcoded 5' primer along with a J-beta primer mix. TCRdb itself ran the 5' RACE reads through MiXCR, one entry per CDR3 protein. Among some 1.5 million distinct CDR3 sequences listed, roughly 30% were seen once. The CDR3 runs 15 residues. V gave up 7 bases and J gave up 0 bases; unmatched junction bases: 8. CDR1 ENHRY and CDR2 SYGVKD come from the germline V gene. The rearrangement uses TRBV10-3 and TRBJ2-7, with 8 bases matching TRBD2. Material: blood. The receptor's source is a woman aged 25 to 45 in good health. The CDR3 nucleotides read TGTGCCATCAAGTTCGGGGGGGGGGACTCCTACGAGCAGTACTTC. It codes for CAIKFGGGDSYEQYF.